Presented here are 14 T cell receptor beta chains from one specimen sequenced in a study of early T cells in non-severe SARS-CoV-2 infection. TCRdb independently ran MiXCR on the 5' RACE reads; one entry per CDR3 protein. This repertoire shows fewer than 95,000 distinct CDR3 sequences, approximately 15% found once; its top ten account for around 5%. Here the sequenced sample was whole blood, taken at baseline. Every receptor here comes from an adult who was a healthcare worker with PCR-confirmed SARS-CoV-2 infection or an uninfected control (not recorded which).

The gene calls are TRBV28 and TRBJ2-4; D gene ambiguous. V dropped 5 bases and J dropped 4 bases, with 3 bases sitting between them. This CDR3 spans 11 amino acids. Germline V gives CDR1 MDHEN, CDR2 SYDVKM. The CDR3 DNA sequence: TGTGCCAGCAGTCCGAAAAACATTCAGTACTTC. Translated: CASSPKNIQYF.

This clonotype was counted only a few times. The V gene is TRBV20-1, the J gene TRBJ2-3; D may be TRBD2 (5 bases). Trimming removed 3 bases from V and 10 bases from J, with 23 bases in between. Germline CDR1 and CDR2: DFQATT and SNEGSKA (reference sequence). This CDR3 is built from 15 residues. The CDR3, as DNA: TGCAGTGCTAGCCTGACTGGAGGTCGATATGTTGCGCAGTATTTT. It is translated as CSASLTGGRYVAQYF.

This clonotype turned up a few times. The rearrangement uses TRBV6-5 and TRBJ1-6; no clear D. The CDR3 runs 13 residues. V was shortened by 4 bases and J by 6 bases, with 7 bases between the two germline ends. Germline V gene data show CDR1 as MNHEY and CDR2 as SVGAGI. This CDR3 reads CASSSSPNSPLHF. In DNA, the CDR3 is TGTGCCAGCAGTTCCTCACCTAATTCACCCCTCCACTTT.

This clonotype was recorded a few times. The chain has TRBV20-1 and TRBJ2-7, with TRBD2 matching over 12 bases. The J segment lost 2 bases and the V segment lost 4 bases, leaving 3 bases of the junction unmatched. Germline CDR1 is DFQATT and CDR2 is SNEGSKA (reference sequence). This CDR3 has 14 amino acids. CDR3 nucleotides: TGCAGTGCTACTAGCGGGAGGGGTACCTACGAGCAGTACTTC. It codes for CSATSGRGTYEQYF.

Only a few counts were recorded for this clonotype. This chain connects TRBV30 to TRBJ1-1, with no clear D. Trimming cost V 2 bases and J 3 bases, with 7 bases left between them. CDR3 length equals 12 residues. Per the germline V gene, CDR1 is GTSNPN and CDR2 is SVGIG (reference sequence). The CDR3 region has the DNA TGTGCCTGGAGTCCCCCTTACACTGAAGCTTTCTTT. This translates into CAWSPPYTEAFF.

The chain employs TRBV6-6 and TRBJ1-5, with TRBD1 as a possible D gene (5 bases). Germline V gives CDR1 MNHNY, CDR2 SVGAGI (reference sequence). The CDR3 runs 12 residues. V was trimmed by 2 bases and J by 8 bases, leaving 7 bases between them. CDR3 region: CASSYKTEPQHF. CDR3 DNA sequence: TGTGCCAGCAGTTACAAGACAGAGCCCCAGCATTTT.

This clonotype appeared a few times. The V call is TRBV4-3, the J call TRBJ2-4, with no clear D. The V and J ends lost 0 bases and 10 bases respectively, with 13 bases between them. CDR1 LGHNA and CDR2 YSLEER come from the germline V gene. The CDR3 length is 14 residues. CDR3 DNA sequence: TGCGCCAGCAGCCAAGATCGGGTATCGAAGATTCAGTACTTC. It specifies CASSQDRVSKIQYF.

This clonotype was picked up a small number of times. This chain connects TRBV3-1 to TRBJ2-7; TRBD2 matches at 7 bases. Germline lookup yields CDR1 LGHDT and CDR2 YNNKEL (reference sequence). V lost 0 bases to trimming and J lost 4 bases; unmatched junction nucleotides: 9. The CDR3 sequence is 16 residues long. In DNA, the CDR3 is TGTGCCAGCAGCCAAGATTACCAAAGCGGGATTTACGAGCAGTACTTC. Amino acids: CASSQDYQSGIYEQYF.

This clonotype was seen a few times. This chain uses TRBV28 with TRBJ2-5, with 9 bases fitting TRBD2. J gave up 5 bases and V 7 bases, and 11 bases lay outside the gene matches. Germline CDR1 and CDR2: MDHEN and SYDVKM. This CDR3 spans 15 amino acids. CDR3 sequence: CASTSRGLAAETQYF. The CDR3 DNA is TGTGCCAGCACCTCAAGGGGACTAGCCGCTGAGACCCAGTACTTC.

Only a few counts were recorded for this clonotype. This chain links TRBV6-6 with TRBJ1-2; 9 bases fit TRBD1. There are 19 residues in the CDR3. The germline V gene encodes CDR1 MNHNY and CDR2 SVGAGI (reference sequence). The V segment lost 8 bases and the J segment 2 bases; nucleotides outside the gene matches: 21. This CDR3 reads CASGRIRTGELRRNYGYTF. For the CDR3, the DNA is TGTGCCAGCGGCCGCATCCGGACAGGGGAGTTGCGACGAAACTATGGCTACACCTTC.

This clonotype was counted many times. The rearrangement joins TRBV30 to TRBJ1-1, with D possibly being TRBD1 (5 bases). V was shortened by 2 bases and J by 10 bases, with 17 bases between the two germline ends. Germline V lookup: CDR1 GTSNPN, CDR2 SVGIG (reference sequence). There are 13 residues in the CDR3. The CDR3 sequence is CAWSRASGRGAFF. The CDR3 bases are TGTGCCTGGAGTCGAGCCTCGGGGCGCGGAGCTTTCTTT.

The rearrangement links TRBV20-1 to TRBJ1-5, with 7 bases identical to TRBD1. Trimming removed 0 bases from V and 1 base from J; junction bases left unmatched: 6. CDR3 length equals 16 residues. Per the germline V gene, CDR1 is DFQATT and CDR2 is SNEGSKA (reference sequence). The CDR3 loop reads CSAREGGAYSNQPQHF. For the CDR3, the DNA is TGCAGTGCTAGAGAAGGGGGCGCGTACAGCAATCAGCCCCAGCATTTT.

The CDR3 bases are TGTGCCAGCAGCCAAGCCCTAGCGGGACAAGAGACCCAGTACTTC. This encodes CASSQALAGQETQYF. The genes are TRBV3-1 and TRBJ2-5, with 9 bases that match TRBD2. Germline CDR1 and CDR2: LGHDT and YNNKEL (reference sequence). V was clipped by 1 base and J by 2 bases; unmatched bases: 2. CDR3 size: 15 residues.

This clonotype was counted only a few times. Here the CDR3 DNA reads TGTGCCAGCAGCTCGTTGGGCGGGGGGCACGGGGAGCAGTTCTTC. The encoded protein is CASSSLGGGHGEQFF. The chain carries TRBV14 and TRBJ2-1; 8 nucleotides line up with TRBD2. Germline CDR1 SGHDN, CDR2 FVKESK. With V trimmed by 5 bases and J by 10 bases, 13 bases remained unmatched. The CDR3 contains 15 residues.